This TCR beta chain was captured in a study of T cells in Graves' hyperthyroidism and ophthalmopathy. As for the study in general: Blood was drawn when the patient was first diagnosed and still untreated. Study-wide results and limits: Stable hyperthyroidism and ophthalmopathy were separated using 13 V-J signatures.

This clonotype was seen repeatedly, ten times or more. Its antigen is unidentified. The CDR3 sequence is 19 residues long. After removal of 4 bases from V and 0 bases from J, the junction contained 9 bases not matched to a gene. The V gene's germline CDR1 is SGHRS and CDR2 YFSETQ. Authors of the study amplified TCR beta CDR3 regions from RNA transcripts. The study used the HTBI primer set for a first-round RT-PCR of the TCR CDR3. MiXCR was run by TCRdb on the multiplex PCR reads, yielding one entry per CDR3 protein. The sample includes about 710,000 distinct CDR3 sequences, about 17% seen only once; the top ten take over 7.5%.

This TCR was sampled from a man in his late teens or twenties with Graves' hyperthyroidism. Sequencing input: blood. This sequence joins TRBV5-1 and TRBJ2-3; 15 nucleotides match TRBD2. The CDR3 spells CASSTLGLAGGSSTDTQYF. The DNA of the CDR3 is TGCGCCAGCAGCACCCTTGGACTAGCGGGAGGGTCTAGCACAGATACGCAGTATTTT.